One and the same sample provided the 17 T cell receptor beta chains below, sequenced in a study of cytomegalovirus exposure and HLA in healthy donors. Only in-frame clones appear in the TCRdb table, and some are missing; sequencing was by immunoSEQ multiplex PCR. The table records around 80,000 clones, about 96% of them present only once. The sample consisted of PBMCs. These receptors came from a woman between 18 and 30 years old in good health and CMV-seronegative.

This clone came up a few times. In DNA form, the CDR3 reads TGTGCCAGCAGTCAGTCCCGGGACAGGGACGAGCAGTACTTC. Its protein is CASSQSRDRDEQYF. The chain couples TRBV6-5 to TRBJ2-7; the match to TRBD1 covers 9 bases. CDR1 is MNHEY, CDR2 SVGAGI, per germline. The CDR3 has 14 amino acids. V was pared by 5 bases and J by 5 bases, with 7 bases of the junction left unmatched.

The V and J genes are TRBV4-1 and TRBJ1-5; D may be TRBD1 (5 bases). V lost 2 bases and J lost 1, with 9 bases in between. The CDR3 is 15 amino acids. Germline assignment: CDR1 MGHRA and CDR2 YSYEKL. The CDR3 nucleotides are TGCGCCAGCAGCCAACAGGAGGGGAGCAATCAGCCCCAGCATTTT. Its translation is CASSQQEGSNQPQHF.

This chain uses TRBV6-5 with TRBJ1-5; D gene uncertain. The germline V gene has CDR1 MNHEY and CDR2 SVGAGI. V lost 7 bases to trimming and J lost 0 bases, with 13 bases between them. The CDR3 is made up of 15 amino acids. CDR3 in DNA: TGTGCCAGCATGCCGCAGGCGTATAGCAATCAGCCCCAGCATTTT. Translated: CASMPQAYSNQPQHF.

J is TRBJ1-4 and V is TRBV30; D remains ambiguous. Trimming shortened V by 2 bases and J by 2 bases, and 21 bases separated the two germline ends. This CDR3 spans 18 amino acids. The germline gives CDR1 GTSNPN, CDR2 SVGIG (reference sequence). The DNA of the CDR3 is TGTGCCTGGAGTAAGATGGGAGTTGCAGTGCCCACTAATGAAAAACTGTTTTTT. This encodes CAWSKMGVAVPTNEKLFF.

This sequence joins TRBV5-1 and TRBJ1-4; maybe TRBD1 (6 bases). V lost 4 bases to trimming and J lost 4 bases, with 14 bases between them. Per germline, CDR1 SGHRS and CDR2 YFSETQ. This CDR3 comprises 15 residues. CDR3 nucleotide sequence: TGCGCCAGCAGCCTGGGGGGCTATGGTAATGAAAAACTGTTTTTT. This encodes CASSLGGYGNEKLFF. The complete variable domain, with remaining parts taken from reference TRBV5-1 and TRBJ1-4, reads KAGVTQTPRYLIKTRGQQVTLSCSPISGHRSVSWYQQTPGQGLQFLFEYFSETQRNKGNFPGRFSGRQFSNSRSEMNVSTLELGDSALYLCASSLGGYGNEKLFFGSGTQLSVL.

V and J are TRBV28 and TRBJ1-1, with D perhaps TRBD1 (5 bases). The CDR3 sequence is 15 residues long. Germline V CDR1 and CDR2: MDHEN, SYDVKM. V was cut by 8 bases and J by 1 base, with 17 bases left in between. The CDR3 sequence: CASRSPTGANTEAFF. As DNA, the CDR3 is TGTGCCAGCCGCAGTCCCACAGGTGCGAACACTGAAGCTTTCTTT.

The chain links TRBV7-7 to TRBJ2-5, with 8 bases that match TRBD1. The germline V gene has CDR1 SSHAT and CDR2 FNYEAQ (reference sequence). V was clipped by 5 bases and J by 2 bases; unmatched bases: 7. This CDR3 has 15 amino acids. The CDR3 sequence is CASSRGTGGQETQYF. CDR3 in DNA: TGTGCCAGCAGCCGGGGAACAGGGGGGCAAGAGACCCAGTACTTC.

This clone ranks as medium-sized (0.01 to 0.1%). The gene calls are TRBV6-4 and TRBJ2-1; 13 bases are a match to TRBD2. V lost 4 bases to trimming and J lost 5 bases; unmatched junction nucleotides: 2. The CDR3 is 15 amino acids. The germline V gene has CDR1 MRHNA and CDR2 SNTAGT. In nucleotides, the CDR3 is TGTGCCAGCAGTGGGACTAGCGGGAGTAACAATGAGCAGTTCTTC. It is translated as CASSGTSGSNNEQFF.

The chain employs TRBV2 and TRBJ2-2, with D hard to call. Trimming removed 6 bases at V and 2 bases at J, with 10 bases between. There are 14 residues in the CDR3. CDR1 is SNHLY, CDR2 FYNNEI, per germline. The CDR3 bases are TGTGCCAGCAGGGTCAGATTAAACACCGGGGAGCTGTTTTTT. It specifies CASRVRLNTGELFF.

The J gene is TRBJ1-6, the V gene TRBV5-1; TRBD1 matches 10 bases. The germline gives CDR1 SGHRS, CDR2 YFSETQ. This CDR3 has 18 amino acids. Trimming at V came to 4 bases and at J to 3 bases, leaving 10 bases not matched to a gene. This CDR3 is CASSVEKGQGNYNSPLHF. In DNA form, the CDR3 reads TGCGCCAGCAGCGTTGAGAAGGGACAGGGGAACTATAATTCACCCCTCCACTTT.

This clone was observed a few times. The V and J genes are TRBV6-5 and TRBJ2-7, with D possibly TRBD1 on 5 matching bases. From germline, CDR1 is MNHEY and CDR2 SVGAGI. The V and J ends lost 6 bases and 7 bases respectively, with 13 bases between them. The CDR3 loop spans 12 amino acids. CDR3 sequence: CASSRTSWEQYF. The CDR3 nucleotides are TGTGCCAGCAGCCGGACATCCTGGGAGCAGTACTTC.

The rearrangement uses TRBV5-6 and TRBJ2-6; D is possibly TRBD1 (5 bases). Germline V gene lookup returns CDR1 SGHDT and CDR2 YYEEEE. The CDR3 consists of 15 residues. Trimming cost V 4 bases and J 1 base, with 9 bases left between them. CDR3 sequence reads: CASSLRGSGANVLTF. The CDR3 bases are TGTGCCAGCAGCCTAAGGGGATCTGGGGCCAACGTCCTGACTTTC.

The chain combines TRBV13 with TRBJ1-4; the match to TRBD1 covers 10 bases. Germline CDR1 PRHDT, CDR2 FYEKMQ (reference sequence). J lost 8 bases, V lost 1 base, and 4 bases had no gene match. The CDR3 contains 15 residues. CDR3 sequence: CASSLEGTGVEKLFF. In nucleotides, the CDR3 is TGTGCCAGCAGCTTAGAAGGGACAGGGGTAGAAAAACTGTTTTTT.

The rearrangement joins TRBV25-1 to TRBJ2-5, with D possibly TRBD1 on 6 matching bases. Trimming cost V 4 bases and J 1 base, with 7 bases left between them. This CDR3 has 13 amino acids. CDR1 and CDR2 (germline): MGHDK, SYGVNS. The CDR3 bases are TGTGCCAGCAGTGGCAGGGGCCAAGAGACCCAGTACTTC. Residues: CASSGRGQETQYF.

In the case of this clone: This same CDR3 is encoded by further DNA sequences in the sample. The V and J genes are TRBV7-9 and TRBJ2-7; 9 bases match TRBD1. Losses at the gene ends were 5 bases for V and 3 bases for J; bases not matched to a gene: 5. The V gene's germline CDR1 is SEHNR and CDR2 FQNEAQ (reference sequence). CDR3 length: 14 amino acids. This chain's CDR3 is CASSPGTGLYEQYF. The CDR3 DNA is TGTGCCAGCAGCCCCGGGACAGGGCTCTACGAGCAGTACTTC. The full variable domain, rest sourced from reference TRBV7-9 and TRBJ2-7, is DTGVSQNPRHKITKRGQNVTFRCDPISEHNRLYWYRQTLGQGPEFLTYFQNEAQLEKSRLLSDRFSAERPKGSFSTLEIQRTEQGDSAMYLCASSPGTGLYEQYFGPGTRLTVT.

The chain joins TRBV19 to TRBJ1-5; the D is unclear. This CDR3 has 15 residues. Trimming pared 5 bases from V and 4 bases from J, leaving 15 bases between. Germline lookup yields CDR1 LNHDA and CDR2 SQIVND (reference sequence). The CDR3 reads CASSAAMADNQPQHF. CDR3 in DNA: TGTGCCAGTAGTGCGGCAATGGCGGATAATCAGCCCCAGCATTTT.

The J gene is TRBJ2-5, the V gene TRBV6-1; TRBD2 is a possible D gene (6 bases). The germline gives CDR1 MNHNS, CDR2 SASEGT. Trimming left V 4 bases short and J 9 bases short, with 15 bases between. The CDR3 totals 13 residues. The CDR3 sequence is CASSVPGWGAQYF. CDR3 coding DNA: TGTGCCAGCAGTGTCCCCGGGTGGGGGGCCCAGTACTTC.